This is a list of T cell receptor beta chains from one sample in a study of OX40 agonist ivuxolimab in advanced cancers. Libraries were prepared by immunoSEQ multiplex PCR; TCRdb keeps only in-frame clonotypes and omits some of them. The data show roughly 77,000 clones, roughly 80% seen once. This specimen was CD4+ or CD8+ T cells sorted from blood, taken in a trial of the OX40 agonist ivuxolimab. The receptor set was obtained from an adult with an advanced solid tumor such as melanoma, head and neck, liver or kidney cancer. Both conserved end residues are part of each CDR3. A D gene is named only where the DNA matches it firmly. Clone size is given for some rows only: seen once, a few or many times, or a class if the clone is expanded.

abundance	v_gene	j_gene	d_gene	CDR3aa	CDR3nt
NA	TRBV15	TRBJ2-2	NA	CATSRPTGKTGELFF	TGTGCCACCAGCAGACCAACAGGGAAGACCGGGGAGCTGTTTTTT
NA	TRBV2	TRBJ1-1	NA	CASRWRGLNTEAFF	TGTGCCAGCAGATGGAGAGGGCTGAACACTGAAGCTTTCTTT
NA	TRBV6-1	TRBJ1-2	NA	CASSDSPSRNPLNYGYTF	TGTGCCAGCAGTGATTCACCATCGAGGAACCCGCTGAACTATGGCTACACCTTC
NA	TRBV7-3	TRBJ2-1	TRBD2	CASSYGLAGDSYNEQFF	TGTGCCAGCAGCTACGGACTAGCGGGAGATTCCTACAATGAGCAGTTCTTC
NA	TRBV5-4	TRBJ2-7	NA	CASSPSLDSRGDEQYF	TGTGCCAGCAGCCCCTCCCTGGACTCTAGAGGTGACGAGCAGTACTTC
NA	TRBV10-1	TRBJ1-1	NA	CASRSELNTEAFF	TGCGCCAGCCGAAGCGAACTAAACACTGAAGCTTTCTTT
NA	TRBV5-1	TRBJ1-2	TRBD1	CASSMEGATYGYTF	TGCGCCAGCAGCATGGAGGGGGCGACCTATGGCTACACCTTC
NA	TRBV4-3	TRBJ2-2	TRBD2	CASSQEALADTGELFF	TGCGCCAGCAGCCAAGAGGCTCTAGCGGACACCGGGGAGCTGTTTTTT
NA	TRBV11-2	TRBJ1-4	NA	CASSPSLRRAGGDEKLFF	TGTGCCAGCAGCCCAAGCCTCCGACGGGCGGGCGGGGATGAAAAACTGTTTTTT
NA	TRBV19	TRBJ1-5	NA	CASNSFVGRVRDQPQHF	TGTGCCAGTAACAGTTTCGTGGGCCGCGTTAGGGATCAGCCCCAGCATTTT
NA	TRBV12-5	TRBJ1-5	NA	CASGRDLPQPQHF	TGTGCTAGTGGTCGGGACCTACCTCAGCCCCAGCATTTT
NA	TRBV4-3	TRBJ2-1	TRBD2	CASSHQLAGGYNEQFF	TGCGCCAGCAGCCACCAGCTAGCGGGAGGCTACAATGAGCAGTTCTTC
NA	TRBV9	TRBJ2-2	NA	CASSVGGPLNTGELFF	TGTGCCAGCAGCGTAGGGGGACCTCTGAACACCGGGGAGCTGTTTTTT
NA	TRBV7-9	TRBJ1-1	TRBD1	CAGSLTGGITEAFF	TGTGCCGGCAGCTTGACAGGGGGCATCACTGAAGCTTTCTTT
NA	TRBV6-5	TRBJ2-7	NA	CASSHRAGGYEQYF	TGTGCCAGCAGTCACAGGGCCGGGGGCTACGAGCAGTACTTC
NA	TRBV7-8	TRBJ1-5	NA	CASSLRSRSNQPQHF	TGTGCCAGCAGCTTACGTTCTCGAAGCAATCAGCCCCAGCATTTT
NA	TRBV28	TRBJ1-2	NA	CASSFVAGYGGYTF	TGTGCCAGCAGTTTTGTTGCAGGGTACGGTGGCTACACCTTC
NA	TRBV6-5	TRBJ1-1	NA	CASSYRDGFPPFF	TGTGCCAGCAGTTACAGGGACGGCTTTCCCCCTTTCTTT
NA	TRBV4-2	TRBJ2-3	NA	CASSQEGTSDTQYF	TGTGCCAGCAGCCAAGAGGGGACCTCAGATACGCAGTATTTT
NA	TRBV2	TRBJ1-1	NA	CASKGAVNTEAFF	TGTGCCAGCAAAGGGGCGGTGAACACTGAAGCTTTCTTT
once	TRBV9	TRBJ1-1	NA	CASSRAGEGTEAFF	TGTGCCAGCAGCCGGGCGGGGGAGGGTACTGAAGCTTTCTTT
NA	TRBV19	TRBJ2-2	TRBD1	CASSRQGAATGELFF	TGTGCCAGTAGCCGACAGGGGGCGGCCACCGGGGAGCTGTTTTTT
NA	TRBV30	TRBJ1-3	NA	CAWSKGSGNTIYF	TGTGCCTGGTCGAAAGGCTCTGGAAACACCATATATTTT
NA	TRBV11-2	TRBJ1-1	NA	CASSSPRFTEAFF	TGTGCCAGCAGCTCCCCCCGGTTCACTGAAGCTTTCTTT
NA	TRBV2	TRBJ2-5	TRBD2	CAGAKAGVFGETQYF	TGTGCCGGGGCAAAAGCGGGGGTTTTTGGAGAGACCCAGTACTTC
NA	TRBV2	TRBJ2-3	NA	CASLRQPLGNTDTQYF	TGTGCCAGCCTCCGACAACCCCTAGGTAACACAGATACGCAGTATTTT
once	TRBV10-3	TRBJ2-7	TRBD1	CAAGQGVHEQYF	TGTGCCGCGGGACAGGGCGTCCACGAGCAGTACTTC
NA	TRBV5-6	TRBJ1-4	NA	CASSGWTGEKLFF	TGTGCCAGCAGCGGATGGACCGGGGAAAAACTGTTTTTT
NA	TRBV11-2	TRBJ2-1	TRBD1	CASSLGQGSYNEQFF	TGTGCCAGCAGCTTGGGACAGGGGTCCTACAATGAGCAGTTCTTC
NA	TRBV7-9	TRBJ2-1	NA	CASSPGVDNEQFF	TGTGCCAGCAGCCCAGGGGTGGACAATGAGCAGTTCTTC
NA	TRBV13	TRBJ1-1	TRBD1	CASSLEGTGPTEAFF	TGTGCCAGCAGCTTAGAAGGGACAGGACCCACTGAAGCTTTCTTT
NA	TRBV11-2	TRBJ2-2	TRBD2	CASSSSRGAGELFF	TGTGCCAGCAGCTCCTCTCGGGGGGCCGGGGAGCTGTTTTTT
NA	TRBV5-4	TRBJ1-2	TRBD1	CASSSPGQGLGYTF	TGTGCCAGCAGCTCCCCGGGACAGGGACTTGGCTACACCTTC
NA	TRBV6-5	TRBJ1-3	NA	CASSHGTEPGNTIYF	TGTGCCAGCAGTCACGGAACAGAACCTGGAAACACCATATATTTT
NA	TRBV5-8	TRBJ2-1	NA	CASSSDWKGYNEQFF	TGTGCCAGCAGCTCCGACTGGAAGGGTTACAATGAGCAGTTCTTC
NA	TRBV29-1	TRBJ2-3	TRBD1	CSAGTGGADTQYF	TGCAGCGCCGGGACAGGGGGTGCAGATACGCAGTATTTT
NA	TRBV30	TRBJ2-3	NA	CAWSVGDTQYF	TGTGCCTGGAGTGTTGGAGATACGCAGTATTTT
NA	TRBV19	TRBJ1-3	NA	CASSPSGNTIYF	TGTGCCAGTAGCCCTTCTGGAAACACCATATATTTT
once	TRBV7-8	TRBJ1-1	NA	CASSLVTGNTEAFF	TGTGCCAGCAGCTTAGTTACAGGGAACACTGAAGCTTTCTTT
few	TRBV5-1	TRBJ1-4	TRBD1	CASSSGQGGMFF	TGCGCCAGCAGCTCAGGACAGGGCGGGATGTTTTTT
NA	TRBV7-9	TRBJ2-1	TRBD2	CASSGGLAIDEQFF	TGTGCCAGCAGTGGGGGACTAGCGATCGATGAGCAGTTCTTC
NA	TRBV5-1	TRBJ2-3	NA	CASSTSGTSTDTQYF	TGCGCCAGCAGCACCAGCGGAACTAGCACAGATACGCAGTATTTT
NA	TRBV6-4	TRBJ1-1	TRBD1	CASSDTDRAGEAFF	TGTGCCAGCAGTGACACTGACAGGGCTGGTGAAGCTTTCTTT
NA	TRBV6-6	TRBJ1-6	NA	CASSFGGKYSPLHF	TGTGCCAGCAGTTTCGGGGGGAAGTATTCACCCCTCCACTTT
NA	TRBV5-1	TRBJ2-3	NA	CASSFEADTQYF	TGCGCCAGCAGCTTCGAGGCAGATACGCAGTATTTT
many	TRBV5-1	TRBJ1-1	NA	CASSLEGSLGTEAFF	TGCGCCAGCAGCTTGGAAGGGTCCCTTGGAACTGAAGCTTTCTTT
NA	TRBV2	TRBJ2-5	NA	CASSDDSQETQYF	TGTGCCAGCAGTGATGACAGCCAAGAGACCCAGTACTTC
NA	TRBV7-9	TRBJ2-6	NA	CASSPFSAGANVLTF	TGTGCCAGCAGCCCATTCTCAGCTGGGGCCAACGTCCTGACTTTC
NA	TRBV7-2	TRBJ1-2	NA	CASSQGLGHTYNGYTF	TGTGCCAGCAGCCAGGGATTAGGCCATACTTATAATGGCTACACCTTC
NA	TRBV5-3	TRBJ1-3	NA	CASSSRGNTIYF	TGTGCCAGCAGCTCCAGAGGAAACACCATATATTTT
NA	TRBV5-1	TRBJ2-7	TRBD2	CASSQGTSGSYEQYF	TGCGCCAGCAGCCAGGGGACTAGCGGGTCCTACGAGCAGTACTTC
NA	TRBV7-2	TRBJ1-1	NA	CASSLGGLGNTEAFF	TGTGCCAGCAGCTTAGGGGGTTTAGGGAACACTGAAGCTTTCTTT
NA	TRBV6-4	TRBJ1-5	NA	CASSPGEENQPQHF	TGTGCCAGCAGTCCAGGGGAAGAAAATCAGCCCCAGCATTTT
NA	TRBV29-1	TRBJ2-5	NA	CSVGRHQETQYF	TGCAGCGTTGGACGGCACCAAGAGACCCAGTACTTC
few	TRBV5-4	TRBJ1-6	NA	CASSPSRTTWPSPLHF	TGTGCCAGCAGCCCATCACGTACCACTTGGCCTTCACCCCTCCACTTT
NA	TRBV2	TRBJ2-7	NA	CASSVEHYEQYF	TGTGCCTCCTCTGTGGAGCACTACGAGCAGTACTTC
NA	TRBV7-6	TRBJ2-5	NA	CASSVGQGQETQYF	TGTGCCAGCAGCGTTGGTCAGGGTCAAGAGACCCAGTACTTC
many	TRBV11-3	TRBJ2-6	NA	CASSLGPSSGANVLTF	TGTGCCAGCAGCTTAGGTCCGAGCTCTGGGGCCAACGTCCTGACTTTC
NA	TRBV30	TRBJ1-2	NA	CALVRVLGYTF	TGTGCCTTAGTCAGGGTTTTGGGCTACACCTTC
NA	TRBV5-1	TRBJ2-7	NA	CASSPDRTASYEQYF	TGCGCCAGCAGCCCCGACAGGACAGCCTCCTACGAGCAGTACTTC